This paragraph reports one T cell receptor beta chain. Its target is unknown. The data originate from a study of T cell responses to AZD1222 COVID-19 vaccine. Trimming at V came to 8 bases and at J to 4 bases, leaving 12 bases not matched to a gene. The CDR3 has 16 amino acids. CDR1 SNHLY and CDR2 FYNNEI come from the germline V gene. Some clones are missing from TCRdb's copy, which holds only in-frame ones; the method was immunoSEQ multiplex PCR. The table has roughly 250,000 clones, over 90% seen once. Whole-study results and caveats: Females made up more of the donors, who were largely white British, and clonal diversity may have come out too low. After two AZD1222 doses, spike-specific TCR breadth and depth rose versus day 0. Targeting of unmutated variant regions was reportedly seen in nearly half of spike-specific TCRs.

The chain uses TRBV2 and TRBJ2-2; 8 bases are a match to TRBD2. This TCR was sampled from an adult in good health. The sequencing used peripheral blood, collected on day 0 of AZD1222 vaccination. The CDR3 nucleotides are TGTGCCAGCCTCAACCGGGGGGGGCTCGGCACCGGGGAGCTGTTTTTT. Protein: CASLNRGGLGTGELFF.